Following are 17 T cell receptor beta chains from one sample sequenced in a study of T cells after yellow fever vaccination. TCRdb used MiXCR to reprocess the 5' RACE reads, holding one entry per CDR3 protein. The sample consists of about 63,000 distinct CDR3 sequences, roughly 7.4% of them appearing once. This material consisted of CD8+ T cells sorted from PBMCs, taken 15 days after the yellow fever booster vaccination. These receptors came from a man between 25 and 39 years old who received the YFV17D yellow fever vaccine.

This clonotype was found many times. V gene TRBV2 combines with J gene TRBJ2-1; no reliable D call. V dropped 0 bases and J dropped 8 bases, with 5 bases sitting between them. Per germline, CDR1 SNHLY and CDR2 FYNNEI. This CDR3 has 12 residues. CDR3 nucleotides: TGTGCCAGCAGTGAAGCTAGAGATGAGCAGTTCTTC. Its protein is CASSEARDEQFF.

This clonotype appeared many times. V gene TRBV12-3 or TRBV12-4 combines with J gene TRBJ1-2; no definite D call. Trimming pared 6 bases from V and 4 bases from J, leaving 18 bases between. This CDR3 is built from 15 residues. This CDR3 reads CASSLRWERVYGYTF. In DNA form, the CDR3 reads TGTGCCAGCAGCCTCCGCTGGGAGAGGGTCTATGGCTACACCTTC.

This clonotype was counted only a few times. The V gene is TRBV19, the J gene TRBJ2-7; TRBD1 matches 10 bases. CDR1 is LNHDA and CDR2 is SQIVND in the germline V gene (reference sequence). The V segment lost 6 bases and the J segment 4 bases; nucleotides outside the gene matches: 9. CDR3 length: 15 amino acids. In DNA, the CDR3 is TGTGCCAGTAGCCCACCGGACAGGGGGAGGTACGAGCAGTACTTC. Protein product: CASSPPDRGRYEQYF.

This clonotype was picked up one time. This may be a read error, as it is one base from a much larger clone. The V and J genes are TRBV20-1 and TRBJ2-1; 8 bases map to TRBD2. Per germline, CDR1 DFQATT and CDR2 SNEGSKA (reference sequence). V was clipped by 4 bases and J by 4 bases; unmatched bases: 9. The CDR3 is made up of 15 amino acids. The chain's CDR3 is CSAIFATSGYNEQFF. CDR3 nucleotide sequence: TGCAGTGCTATTTTCGCCACTAGCGGATACAATGAGCAGTTCTTC.

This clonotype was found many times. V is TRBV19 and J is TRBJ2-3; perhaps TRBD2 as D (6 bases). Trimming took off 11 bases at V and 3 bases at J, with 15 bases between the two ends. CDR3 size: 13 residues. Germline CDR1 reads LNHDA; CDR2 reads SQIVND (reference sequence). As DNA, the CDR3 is TGTGCCCCCGGTGGTCGGGAGACAGATACGCAGTATTTT. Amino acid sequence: CAPGGRETDTQYF.

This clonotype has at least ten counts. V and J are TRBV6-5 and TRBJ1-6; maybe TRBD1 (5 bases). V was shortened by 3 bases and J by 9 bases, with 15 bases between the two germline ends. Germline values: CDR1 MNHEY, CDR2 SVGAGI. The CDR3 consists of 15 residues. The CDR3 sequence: CASSYGAGLGSPLHF. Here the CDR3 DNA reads TGTGCCAGCAGTTATGGGGCAGGGCTGGGTTCACCCCTCCACTTT.

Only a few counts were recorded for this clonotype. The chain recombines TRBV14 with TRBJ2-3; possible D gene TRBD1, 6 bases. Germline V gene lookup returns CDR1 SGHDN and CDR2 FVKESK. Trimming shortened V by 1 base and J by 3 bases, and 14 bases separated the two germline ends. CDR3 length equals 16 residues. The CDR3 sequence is CASSQVGAERTDTQYF. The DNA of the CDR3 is TGTGCCAGCAGCCAAGTGGGGGCGGAGAGAACAGATACGCAGTATTTT. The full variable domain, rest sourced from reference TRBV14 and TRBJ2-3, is EAGVTQFPSHSVIEKGQTVTLRCDPISGHDNLYWYRRVMGKEIKFLLHFVKESKQDESGMPNNRFLAERTGGTYSTLKVQPAELEDSGVYFCASSQVGAERTDTQYFGPGTRLTVL.

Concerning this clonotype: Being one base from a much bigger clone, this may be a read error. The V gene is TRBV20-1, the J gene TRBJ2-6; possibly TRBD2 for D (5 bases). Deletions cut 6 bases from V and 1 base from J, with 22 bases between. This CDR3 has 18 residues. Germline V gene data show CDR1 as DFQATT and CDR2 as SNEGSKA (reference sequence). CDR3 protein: CSARLTGIDNSGANVLTF. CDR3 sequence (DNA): TGCAGTGCGCGCCTTACCGGGATAGACAATTCTGGGGCCAACGTCCTGACTTTC.

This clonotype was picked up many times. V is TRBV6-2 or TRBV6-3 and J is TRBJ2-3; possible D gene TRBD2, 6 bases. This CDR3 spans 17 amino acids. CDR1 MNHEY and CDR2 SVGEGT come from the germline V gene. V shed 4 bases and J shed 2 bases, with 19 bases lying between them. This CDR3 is CASSFWGDLLSTDTQYF. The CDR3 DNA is TGTGCCAGCAGTTTCTGGGGGGACCTACTATCCACAGATACGCAGTATTTT.

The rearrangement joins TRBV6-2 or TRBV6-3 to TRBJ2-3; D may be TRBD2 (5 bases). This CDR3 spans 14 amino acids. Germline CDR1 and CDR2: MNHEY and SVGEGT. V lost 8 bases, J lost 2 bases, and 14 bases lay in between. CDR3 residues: CASAGIPITDTQYF. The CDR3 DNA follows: TGTGCCAGCGCGGGCATCCCTATCACAGATACGCAGTATTTT.

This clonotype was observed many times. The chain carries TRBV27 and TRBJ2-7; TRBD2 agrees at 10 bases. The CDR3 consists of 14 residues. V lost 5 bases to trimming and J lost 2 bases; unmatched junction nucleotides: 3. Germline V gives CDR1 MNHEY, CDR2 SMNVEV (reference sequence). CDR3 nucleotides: TGTGCCAGCAGTAGACTAGCGGGCCCCTACGAGCAGTACTTC. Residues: CASSRLAGPYEQYF.

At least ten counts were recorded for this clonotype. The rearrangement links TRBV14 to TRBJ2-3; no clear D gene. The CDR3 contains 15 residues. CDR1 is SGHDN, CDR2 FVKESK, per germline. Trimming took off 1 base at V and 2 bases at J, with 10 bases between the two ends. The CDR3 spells CASSQGSGYTDTQYF. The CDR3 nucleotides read TGTGCCAGCAGCCAAGGTTCGGGCTACACAGATACGCAGTATTTT.

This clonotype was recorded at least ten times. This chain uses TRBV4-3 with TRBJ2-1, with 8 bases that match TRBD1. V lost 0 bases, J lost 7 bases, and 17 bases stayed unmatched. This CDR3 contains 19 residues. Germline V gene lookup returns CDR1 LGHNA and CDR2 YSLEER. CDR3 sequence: CASSQEAGTGTGADNEQFF. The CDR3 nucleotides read TGCGCCAGCAGCCAAGAGGCGGGGACCGGGACAGGTGCTGATAATGAGCAGTTCTTC.

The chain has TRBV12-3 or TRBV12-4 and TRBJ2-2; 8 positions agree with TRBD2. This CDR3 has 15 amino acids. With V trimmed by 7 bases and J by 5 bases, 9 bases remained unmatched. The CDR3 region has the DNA TGTGCCAGCACTCTACGACAGCGGGAGACCGGGGAGCTGTTTTTT. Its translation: CASTLRQRETGELFF.

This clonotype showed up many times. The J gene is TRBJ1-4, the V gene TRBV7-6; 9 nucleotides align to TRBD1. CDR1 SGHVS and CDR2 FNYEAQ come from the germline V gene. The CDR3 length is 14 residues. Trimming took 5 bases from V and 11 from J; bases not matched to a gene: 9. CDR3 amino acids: CASSLWTGDRKLFF. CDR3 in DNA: TGTGCCAGCAGCCTCTGGACAGGGGATCGGAAACTGTTTTTT.

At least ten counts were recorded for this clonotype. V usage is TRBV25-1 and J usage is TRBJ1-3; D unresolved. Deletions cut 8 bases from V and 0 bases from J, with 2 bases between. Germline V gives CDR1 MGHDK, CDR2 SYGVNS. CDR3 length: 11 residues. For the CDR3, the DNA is TGTGCCAGCTTCTCTGGAAACACCATATATTTT. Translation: CASFSGNTIYF.

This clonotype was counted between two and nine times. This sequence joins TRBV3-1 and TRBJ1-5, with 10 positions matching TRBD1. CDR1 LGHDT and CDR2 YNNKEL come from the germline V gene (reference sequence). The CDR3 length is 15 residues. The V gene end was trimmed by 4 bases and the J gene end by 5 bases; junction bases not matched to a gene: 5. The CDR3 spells CASSPGTGEYQPQHF. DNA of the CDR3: TGTGCCAGCAGCCCCGGGACAGGGGAGTATCAGCCCCAGCATTTT.